Below, one TCR beta chain is given with its context. The data stem from a study of T-cell reconstitution after alpha-beta-depleted transplantation in children. The CDR3 contains 15 residues. CDR1 and CDR2 (germline): KGHDR, SFDVKD. V was cut by 4 bases and J by 3 bases, with 11 bases left in between. Preparation of the TCRbeta library involved a method that used unique molecular identifiers. TCRdb re-derived calls from the PCR reads in MiXCR, one entry per CDR3 protein. The data hold around 410,000 distinct CDR3 sequences, with about a tenth observed a single time. The material sequenced was PBMCs from the stem cell graft donor, taken from the stem cell graft. The gene calls are TRBV24-1 and TRBJ2-2; TRBD1 is a possible D gene (5 bases). The source of this sequence is a human donor who donated a stem cell graft to a child with acute myeloid leukemia. The CDR3 spells CATSDAQQDTGELFF. CDR3 nucleotides: TGTGCCACCAGTGACGCACAACAGGACACCGGGGAGCTGTTTTTT.